This passage covers 18 T cell receptor beta chains from one sample sequenced in a study of CD8+CD57+ T cells in acquired aplastic anemia. Study-level findings and limits: Patient CD8+CD57+ cells had less diversity than total CD4+ and CD8+ pools.

These receptors have no identified antigens. For CDR3 and TCR beta VDJ profiling, genomic DNA was the template used. One entry per CDR3 protein results from TCRdb running MiXCR on the reads. Among about 20,000 distinct CDR3 sequences, around 40% were seen once, and the ten largest hold around 87%. By flow cytometry, patients selected for sequencing had shown an expansion of CD8+CD57+ cells. Sequencing was performed on CD8+CD57+ T cells sorted from PBMCs. The subset denotes: bead-enriched CD8+CD57+ effector memory T cells from SAA patients. The receptors here all came from a human donor with aplastic anemia.

This clonotype was seen only a few times. V is TRBV7-6 and J is TRBJ1-6; D is unclear. This CDR3 has 12 amino acids. Trimming took off 5 bases at V and 7 bases at J, with 6 bases between the two ends. The V gene's germline CDR1 is SGHVS and CDR2 FNYEAQ. The CDR3 DNA sequence: TGTGCCAGCAGCCCACCGAATTCACCCCTCCACTTT. It is translated as CASSPPNSPLHF.

The genes are TRBV7-9 and TRBJ2-3; no reliable D call. Trimming took 4 bases from V and 4 from J, leaving 12 bases between them. This CDR3 spans 14 amino acids. Per the germline V gene, CDR1 is SEHNR and CDR2 is FQNEAQ (reference sequence). CDR3 region: CASSSGSWADTQYF. DNA for the CDR3: TGTGCCAGCAGCTCCGGGTCCTGGGCAGATACGCAGTATTTT. Together with reference TRBV7-9 and TRBJ2-3, the CDR3 gives the full variable domain: DTGVSQNPRHKITKRGQNVTFRCDPISEHNRLYWYRQTLGQGPEFLTYFQNEAQLEKSRLLSDRFSAERPKGSFSTLEIQRTEQGDSAMYLCASSSGSWADTQYFGPGTRLTVL.

This chain links TRBV7-9 with TRBJ1-2; no definite D call. Trimming took 5 bases from V and 7 from J, leaving 14 bases between them. The germline CDR1 and CDR2 sequences are SEHNR and FQNEAQ (reference sequence). The CDR3 runs 13 residues. CDR3 DNA: TGTGCCAGCAGCAGACGGAACCTCGTTGGCTACACCTTC. It is translated as CASSRRNLVGYTF.

This clonotype appeared many times. This chain joins TRBV20-1 and TRBJ2-1; D is unresolved. The V end lost 6 bases, the J end lost 0 bases, and 9 bases lay between the germline ends. This CDR3 is built from 13 residues. Germline CDR1 reads DFQATT; CDR2 reads SNEGSKA (reference sequence). Here the CDR3 reads CSARSGSYNEQFF. CDR3 bases: TGCAGTGCCCGTTCCGGCTCCTACAATGAGCAGTTCTTC.

This clonotype showed up just a few times. The chain employs TRBV7-9 and TRBJ1-2; no clear D gene. Per the germline V gene, CDR1 is SEHNR and CDR2 is FQNEAQ (reference sequence). The CDR3 extends over 15 amino acids. Deletions cut 1 base from V and 4 bases from J, with 13 bases between. The CDR3 DNA reads as TGTGCCAGCAGCTTAGGCGGGAGCAGAAGCTATGGCTACACCTTC. Translating it yields CASSLGGSRSYGYTF.

This clonotype was counted ten times or more. V gene TRBV24-1 combines with J gene TRBJ2-3, with D unclear. V gave up 2 bases and J gave up 2 bases, with 1 base separating them. The CDR3 extends over 12 amino acids. From germline, CDR1 is KGHDR and CDR2 SFDVKD. The CDR3 region is CATSDSTDTQYF. CDR3 sequence (DNA): TGTGCCACCAGTGATTCCACAGATACGCAGTATTTT.

This clonotype was picked up a small number of times. The chain has TRBV6-5 and TRBJ2-7, with D perhaps TRBD2 (6 bases). V was pared by 6 bases and J by 2 bases, with 11 bases between. Germline V gene lookup returns CDR1 MNHEY and CDR2 SVGAGI. The CDR3 spans 13 residues. The CDR3 sequence: CASRRDGTYEQYF. DNA of the CDR3: TGTGCCAGCAGGCGGGACGGCACCTACGAGCAGTACTTC.

This chain uses TRBV15 with TRBJ2-2; 9 bases align to TRBD1. The trim removed 4 bases at V and 9 bases at J, leaving 15 bases unmatched. The CDR3 consists of 17 residues. The germline V gene has CDR1 LNHNV and CDR2 YYDKDF (reference sequence). In nucleotides, the CDR3 is TGTGCCACCAGCATTCACAGGGGGCATGGGTTCGCCAGGGAGCTGTTTTTT. Translated, it gives CATSIHRGHGFARELFF.

The sample holds many counts of this clonotype. This chain uses TRBV20-1 with TRBJ2-3; the D is unclear. Germline V CDR1 and CDR2: DFQATT, SNEGSKA (reference sequence). Trimming took off 3 bases at V and 0 bases at J, with 16 bases between the two ends. This CDR3 has 16 amino acids. In DNA form, the CDR3 reads TGCAGTGCTAGTCCCACCGACATGCCTAGCACAGATACGCAGTATTTT. As protein: CSASPTDMPSTDTQYF.

On this clonotype itself: Germline is not matched at one junction end, which may reflect a read error. This chain uses TRBV25-1 with TRBJ2-1; D is possibly TRBD2 (5 bases). Germline CDR1 reads MGHDK; CDR2 reads SYGVNS. The CDR3 length is 16 residues. CDR3 sequence reads: CASSEYEGFSNNEQFF. In DNA form, the CDR3 reads TGTGCCAGCAGTGAATATGAGGGATTCTCCAACAATGAGCAGTTCTTC.

This clonotype occurred many times. The genes are TRBV20-1 and TRBJ1-5; possible D gene TRBD1, 5 bases. Germline CDR1 is DFQATT and CDR2 is SNEGSKA (reference sequence). Between the trimmed V and J ends, which lost 6 bases and 8 bases, there was a span of 11 bases. The CDR3 covers 11 residues. The CDR3 is CSAERGKPQHF. DNA of the CDR3: TGCAGTGCGGAGAGGGGTAAGCCCCAGCATTTT.

This clonotype has a count of ten or more. V is TRBV20-1 and J is TRBJ2-3, with D possibly matching TRBD1 (5 bases). CDR1 and CDR2 (germline): DFQATT, SNEGSKA (reference sequence). V lost 3 bases, J lost 6 bases, and 13 bases lay in between. The CDR3 spans 13 residues. The CDR3 reads CSASRQGGDTQYF. CDR3 DNA: TGCAGTGCTAGCCGGCAGGGTGGGGATACGCAGTATTTT.

In regard to this clonotype: A read error may produce the germline difference seen at one junction end. V is TRBV7-2 and J is TRBJ2-7; tentative D call: TRBD1 (6 bases). The CDR3 has 13 residues. Germline loops: CDR1 SGHTA, CDR2 FQGNSA. The DNA for the CDR3 is TGTGCCAGCAGCGGTTCAGGGGTCTACGGGCAGTACTTC. It translates to CASSGSGVYGQYF. Drawing the rest from reference TRBV7-2 and TRBJ2-7, the complete variable domain is GAGVSQSPSNKVTEKGKDVELRCDPISGHTALYWYRQSLGQGLEFLIYFQGNSAPDKSGLPSDRFSAERTGGSVSTLTIQRTQQEDSAVYLCASSGSGVYGQYFGPGTRLTVT.

The chain carries TRBV5-6 and TRBJ2-7; D may match TRBD1 or TRBD2 (5 bases each). The V end was cut by 0 bases, the J end by 1 base, with 8 bases between. The CDR3 covers 14 residues. Germline V gene lookup returns CDR1 SGHDT and CDR2 YYEEEE. CDR3 DNA sequence: TGTGCCAGCAGCTTGGGGGGGACGTCCTACGAGCAGTACTTC. This translates into CASSLGGTSYEQYF.

J is TRBJ2-7 and V is TRBV7-2; 10 bases match TRBD2. This CDR3 has 14 amino acids. J was trimmed by 2 bases and V by 8 bases; bases with no gene match: 6. Germline V CDR1 and CDR2: SGHTA, FQGNSA. The CDR3 is CASCSSGGPYEQYF. CDR3 DNA sequence: TGTGCCAGCTGCTCTAGCGGGGGTCCCTACGAGCAGTACTTC.

This clonotype was found a few times. V is TRBV20-1 and J is TRBJ1-5; maybe TRBD1 (5 bases). Germline V lookup: CDR1 DFQATT, CDR2 SNEGSKA (reference sequence). Trimming shortened V by 4 bases and J by 2 bases, and 15 bases separated the two germline ends. The CDR3 extends over 15 amino acids. The CDR3 reads CSATVQAGGNQPQHF. The CDR3 nucleotides are TGCAGTGCTACAGTACAGGCGGGGGGCAATCAGCCCCAGCATTTT.

The chain couples TRBV5-6 to TRBJ2-3; D possibly corresponds to TRBD2 (5 bases). The CDR3 is 16 amino acids. Germline V CDR1 and CDR2: SGHDT, YYEEEE. Trimming took 4 bases from V and 3 from J, leaving 18 bases between them. CDR3 in DNA: TGTGCCAGCAGCCTAGAGGAGGCTATGGGTACAGATACGCAGTATTTT. It yields the protein CASSLEEAMGTDTQYF.

This clonotype has just a few counts. This chain links TRBV6-5 with TRBJ2-3; D remains ambiguous. Germline V gene data show CDR1 as MNHEY and CDR2 as SVGAGI. The CDR3 runs to 14 residues. The V end lost 8 bases, the J end lost 4 bases, and 16 bases lay between the germline ends. The CDR3 sequence is CASAYGSFADTQYF. The CDR3 nucleotides are TGTGCCAGCGCTTATGGTAGCTTCGCAGATACGCAGTATTTT.